The 19 T cell receptor beta chains reported below all come from one sample, sequenced in a study of T-cell reconstitution after alpha-beta-depleted transplantation in children. As it was prepared, the TCRbeta library received unique molecular identifiers. MiXCR, applied by TCRdb to the PCR reads, yields one record per CDR3 protein. The sample holds 490,000 or so distinct CDR3 sequences; around 13% are singletons and the top ten take around 6%. This material consisted of PBMCs from the stem cell graft donor, taken from the stem cell graft. These receptors originate from a human donor who donated a stem cell graft to a child with combined immunodeficiency.

This clonotype showed up many times. This rearrangement joins TRBV12-3 or TRBV12-4 to TRBJ2-1, with TRBD1 matching 9 bases. The CDR3 is made up of 15 amino acids. V trimming: 6 bases; J trimming: 7 bases; junction bases outside the gene matches: 10. CDR3 DNA sequence: TGTGCCAGCAGCGCCCCGGACAGGGGTTTGAATGAGCAGTTCTTC. Amino acids: CASSAPDRGLNEQFF.

The J gene is TRBJ2-7, the V gene TRBV10-3; TRBD1 aligns across 8 bases. The germline V gene has CDR1 ENHRY and CDR2 SYGVKD. V gave up 6 bases and J gave up 5 bases; unmatched junction bases: 6. The CDR3 extends over 13 amino acids. The CDR3 DNA reads as TGTGCCATCAGGGACGGACAGGGTGACGAGCAGTACTTC. As protein: CAIRDGQGDEQYF.

In its sample, this clonotype was seen a few times. J is TRBJ2-1 and V is TRBV7-2, with TRBD1 as a possible D gene (5 bases). Germline CDR1 reads SGHTA; CDR2 reads FQGNSA. The CDR3 loop spans 15 amino acids. V lost 1 base and J 5 bases, leaving 12 bases between the germline ends. DNA for the CDR3: TGTGCCAGCAGCTTAGTGGGGCCGGCTAACAATGAGCAGTTCTTC. This codes for CASSLVGPANNEQFF.

The V and J genes are TRBV5-6 and TRBJ2-7; D may correspond to TRBD1 or TRBD2 (5 bases each). The CDR3 is made up of 16 amino acids. V shed 0 bases and J shed 7 bases, with 20 bases lying between them. CDR1 and CDR2 (germline): SGHDT, YYEEEE. CDR3 sequence (DNA): TGTGCCAGCAGCTTGGCCGTCGCAGGGACCTACGCGGAGCAGTACTTC. This encodes CASSLAVAGTYAEQYF.

The chain employs TRBV7-2 and TRBJ2-6; D not resolved. V was clipped by 5 bases and J by 4 bases, with 6 bases between them. In germline, CDR1 is SGHTA, CDR2 FQGNSA. There are 13 residues in the CDR3. In nucleotides, the CDR3 is TGTGCCAGCAGCAACCGGGGGGCCAACGTCCTGACTTTC. It is translated as CASSNRGANVLTF. The full variable domain, rest sourced from reference TRBV7-2 and TRBJ2-6, is GAGVSQSPSNKVTEKGKDVELRCDPISGHTALYWYRQSLGQGLEFLIYFQGNSAPDKSGLPSDRFSAERTGGSVSTLTIQRTQQEDSAVYLCASSNRGANVLTFGAGSRLTVL.

V and J are TRBV2 and TRBJ1-1; 9 bases are shared with TRBD1. This CDR3 is built from 15 residues. With 1 base clipped from V and 7 bases from J, the junction kept 7 bases outside the gene matches. In germline, CDR1 is SNHLY, CDR2 FYNNEI. This CDR3 is CASSEGGDRADEAFF. The CDR3, as DNA: TGTGCCAGCAGTGAAGGGGGGGACAGGGCTGATGAAGCTTTCTTT.

This clonotype came up many times. The V and J genes are TRBV7-2 and TRBJ2-5; either TRBD1 or TRBD2 may supply D (6 bases each). Germline V gene lookup returns CDR1 SGHTA and CDR2 FQGNSA. This CDR3 has 14 residues. With 3 bases removed from V and 5 bases from J, the gap between germline ends came to 13 bases. DNA of the CDR3: TGTGCCAGCAGCTTTAGGGGGGTTCGGGAGACCCAGTACTTC. This gives the protein CASSFRGVRETQYF.

The chain employs TRBV7-9 and TRBJ2-7, with D possibly matching TRBD2 (6 bases). CDR1 is SEHNR and CDR2 is FQNEAQ in the germline V gene (reference sequence). The CDR3 loop spans 15 amino acids. V was pared by 5 bases and J by 7 bases, with 21 bases between. The chain's CDR3 is CASSPTAGGAQEQYF. The CDR3 bases are TGTGCCAGCAGCCCTACAGCGGGTGGAGCCCAGGAGCAGTACTTC.

The gene calls are TRBV10-3 and TRBJ2-4; TRBD2 matches 10 bases. CDR3 length: 13 amino acids. Germline CDR1 reads ENHRY; CDR2 reads SYGVKD. After removal of 4 bases from V and 12 bases from J, the junction contained 6 bases not matched to a gene. CDR3 sequence reads: CAISGLAGENQYF. The CDR3 DNA is TGTGCCATCAGTGGGCTAGCGGGGGAGAATCAGTACTTC.

This chain links TRBV3-1 with TRBJ2-1, with TRBD1 identical over 7 bases. The CDR3 totals 15 residues. The germline V gene encodes CDR1 LGHDT and CDR2 YNNKEL (reference sequence). J lost 8 bases, V lost 5 bases, and 12 bases had no gene match. CDR3 DNA: TGTGCCAGCAGCTCCGGGACAGCCTCTTTCTATGAGCAGTTCTTC. Encoded protein: CASSSGTASFYEQFF.

The chain joins TRBV12-3 or TRBV12-4 to TRBJ1-1, with 10 nucleotides matching TRBD1. CDR3 length equals 14 residues. Germline trimming cut 7 bases from V and 7 bases from J; bases unmatched to any gene: 9. The CDR3 loop reads CASNLRQGASEAFF. CDR3 coding DNA: TGTGCCAGCAACTTAAGACAGGGGGCGAGTGAAGCTTTCTTT.

The chain recombines TRBV9 with TRBJ1-3, with D hard to call. CDR1 SGDLS and CDR2 YYNGEE come from the germline V gene. With 0 bases removed from V and 0 bases from J, the gap between germline ends came to 7 bases. This CDR3 region has 15 residues. CDR3 protein: CASSVAGYSGNTIYF. The CDR3 bases are TGTGCCAGCAGCGTAGCGGGATACTCTGGAAACACCATATATTTT. Full variable domain (missing parts from reference TRBV9 and TRBJ1-3): DSGVTQTPKHLITATGQRVTLRCSPRSGDLSVYWYQQSLDQGLQFLIQYYNGEERAKGNILERFSAQQFPDLHSELNLSSLELGDSALYFCASSVAGYSGNTIYFGEGSWLTVV.

This clonotype was detected only a few times. V gene TRBV15 combines with J gene TRBJ1-5, with D uncertain. Germline V gene lookup returns CDR1 LNHNV and CDR2 YYDKDF (reference sequence). This CDR3 comprises 15 residues. V shed 6 bases and J shed 5 bases, with 17 bases lying between them. The CDR3 nucleotides are TGTGCCACCAGTTCGACTGGGTGGGATTATCAGCCCCAGCATTTT. Encoded protein: CATSSTGWDYQPQHF. Filled out from reference TRBV15 and TRBJ1-5, the complete variable domain reads DAMVIQNPRYQVTQFGKPVTLSCSQTLNHNVMYWYQQKSSQAPKLLFHYYDKDFNNEADTPDNFQSRRPNTSFCFLDIRSPGLGDTAMYLCATSSTGWDYQPQHFGDGTRLSIL.

The chain employs TRBV5-6 and TRBJ2-3; no clear D gene. CDR1 is SGHDT, CDR2 YYEEEE, per germline. The CDR3 runs to 16 residues. The V and J ends lost 0 bases and 2 bases respectively, with 13 bases between them. The CDR3 DNA follows: TGTGCCAGCAGCTTGGACCGAAACCCCCTCACAGATACGCAGTATTTT. Its protein product is CASSLDRNPLTDTQYF.

The V gene is TRBV5-1, the J gene TRBJ2-3; 11 positions agree with TRBD2. Unmatched junction bases numbered 7, after V lost 5 bases and J lost 2 bases. Germline assignment: CDR1 SGHRS and CDR2 YFSETQ. The CDR3 sequence is 16 residues long. The CDR3 spells CASSSGLAGITDTQYF. As DNA, the CDR3 is TGCGCCAGCAGTTCCGGACTAGCGGGTATCACAGATACGCAGTATTTT.

CDR3 amino acids: CASKAIDNEQFF. The CDR3 region has the DNA TGCGCCAGCAAGGCGATAGACAATGAGCAGTTCTTC. The rearrangement joins TRBV10-2 to TRBJ2-1; D call uncertain. The CDR3 loop spans 12 amino acids. Between the trimmed V and J ends, which lost 7 bases and 5 bases, there was a span of 9 bases. The germline gives CDR1 WSHSY, CDR2 SAAADI.

This clonotype showed up just a few times. V gene TRBV15 combines with J gene TRBJ2-7, with D possibly TRBD1 on 5 matching bases. Germline V gene sequence: CDR1 LNHNV, CDR2 YYDKDF (reference sequence). Trimming stripped 5 bases from V and 1 base from J, with 18 bases between. The length of the CDR3 is 16 residues. The CDR3 region is CATSFPWGRESYEQYF. CDR3 in DNA: TGTGCCACCAGCTTCCCTTGGGGCAGGGAATCCTACGAGCAGTACTTC.

This clonotype was seen repeatedly, ten times or more. The chain joins TRBV29-1 to TRBJ1-2; D is perhaps TRBD1 (5 bases). Germline V lookup: CDR1 SQVTM, CDR2 ANQGSEA. The CDR3 length is 13 residues. Trimming took off 2 bases at V and 4 bases at J, with 11 bases between the two ends. CDR3 sequence reads: CSVEPRDAYGYTF. The DNA of the CDR3 is TGCAGCGTTGAACCCCGGGACGCCTATGGCTACACCTTC.

This clonotype was seen repeatedly, ten times or more. The J gene is TRBJ2-2, the V gene TRBV5-5; D unclear. Germline CDR1 reads SGHKS; CDR2 reads YYEKEE (reference sequence). The CDR3 contains 13 residues. Trimming shortened V by 7 bases and J by 3 bases, and 10 bases separated the two germline ends. The CDR3 here is CASSLADTGELFF. The CDR3 coding sequence is TGTGCCAGCTCCTTGGCGGACACCGGGGAGCTGTTTTTT.